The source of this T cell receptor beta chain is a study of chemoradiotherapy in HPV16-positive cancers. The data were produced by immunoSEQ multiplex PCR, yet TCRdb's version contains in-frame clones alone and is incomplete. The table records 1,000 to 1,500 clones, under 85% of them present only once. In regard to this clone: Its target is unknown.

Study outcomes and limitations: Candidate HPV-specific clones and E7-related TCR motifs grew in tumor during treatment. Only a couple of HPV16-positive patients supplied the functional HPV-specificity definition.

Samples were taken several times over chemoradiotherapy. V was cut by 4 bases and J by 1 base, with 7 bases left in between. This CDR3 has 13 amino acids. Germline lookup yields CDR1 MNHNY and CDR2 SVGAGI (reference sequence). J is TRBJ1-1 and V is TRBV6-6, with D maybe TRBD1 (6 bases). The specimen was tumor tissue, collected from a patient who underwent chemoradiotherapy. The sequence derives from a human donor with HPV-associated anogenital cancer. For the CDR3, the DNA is TGTGCCAGCAGTTCGGACAGGAACACTGAAGCTTTCTTT. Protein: CASSSDRNTEAFF.